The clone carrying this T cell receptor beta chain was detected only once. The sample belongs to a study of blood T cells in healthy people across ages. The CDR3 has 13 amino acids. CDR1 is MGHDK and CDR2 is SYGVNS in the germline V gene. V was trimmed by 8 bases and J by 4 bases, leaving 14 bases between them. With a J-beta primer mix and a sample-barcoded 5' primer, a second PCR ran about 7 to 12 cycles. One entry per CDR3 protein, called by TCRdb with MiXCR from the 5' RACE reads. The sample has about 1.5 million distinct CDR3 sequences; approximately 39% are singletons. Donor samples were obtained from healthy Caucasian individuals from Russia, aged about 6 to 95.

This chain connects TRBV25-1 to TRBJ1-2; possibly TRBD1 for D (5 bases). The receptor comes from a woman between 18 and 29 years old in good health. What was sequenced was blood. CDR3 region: CASVEGEAYGYTF. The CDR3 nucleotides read TGTGCCAGCGTAGAAGGGGAGGCCTATGGCTACACCTTC.